This T cell receptor (beta chain) was sequenced in a study of shared clonotypes between healthy human individuals. This clone was recorded many times. The unsorted PBMC sample used ten immunoSEQ deep assay plates. In the study's own analysis: ImmunoSEQ yielded junction-only sequences lacking quality scores, so filtering differed. Clones were read by immunoSEQ multiplex PCR, and TCRdb kept only the in-frame ones, dropping some. The DNA was the basis for D and trimming; V, J and clone size are from that table. Of more than 400,000 clones listed, almost 80% were seen once; the top ten hold more than 10%. V lost 4 bases and J lost 5; bases outside the gene matches: 4. CDR3 length equals 13 residues. The germline V gene has CDR1 SNHLY and CDR2 FYNNEI.

The sequenced material came from PBMCs. The clonotype was recovered from a woman aged 40 to 50 in good health. Some clones in this sample may be carry-over from other donors' samples. This chain links TRBV2 with TRBJ2-5, with 7 bases lining up with TRBD2. CDR3 bases: TGTGCCAGCAGTGTTTGGGAGGGGGAGACCCAGTACTTC. Translating gives CASSVWEGETQYF.